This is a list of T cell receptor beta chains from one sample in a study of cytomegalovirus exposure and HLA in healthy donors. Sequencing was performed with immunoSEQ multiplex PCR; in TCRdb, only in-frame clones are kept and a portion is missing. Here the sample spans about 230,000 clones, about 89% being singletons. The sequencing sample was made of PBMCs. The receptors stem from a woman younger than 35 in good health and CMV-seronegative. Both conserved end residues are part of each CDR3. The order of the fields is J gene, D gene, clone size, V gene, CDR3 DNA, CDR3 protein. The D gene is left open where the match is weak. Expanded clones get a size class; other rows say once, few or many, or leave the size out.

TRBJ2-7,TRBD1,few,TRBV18,TGTGCCAGCTCACCGAGGGGGCAATCCGAGCAGTACTTC,CASSPRGQSEQYF
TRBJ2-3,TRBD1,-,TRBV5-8,TGTGCCAGCAGTCTTCCCTTCGACAGGGTAGGGGATACGCAGTATTTT,CASSLPFDRVGDTQYF
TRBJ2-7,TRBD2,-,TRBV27,TGTGCCAGCAGCGGGGGGGGCCTCTACGAGCAGTACTTC,CASSGGGLYEQYF
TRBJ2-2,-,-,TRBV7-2,TGTGCCAGCAGCTCAGATCCAGGGGTCGGGGAGCTGTTTTTT,CASSSDPGVGELFF
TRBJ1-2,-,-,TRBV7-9,TGTGCCAGCAGCTCTGGGGAGGTTTATGGCTACACCTTC,CASSSGEVYGYTF
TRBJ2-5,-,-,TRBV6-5,TGTGCCAGCAGCCTCGCCAGGGTCCCAGAGACCCAGTACTTC,CASSLARVPETQYF
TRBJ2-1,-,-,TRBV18,TGTGCCAGCTCAGACTTGCAGGGTTACAATGAGCAGTTCTTC,CASSDLQGYNEQFF
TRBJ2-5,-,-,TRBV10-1,TGCGCCAGCAGTGACGCAGGGTCAGAGACCCAGTACTTC,CASSDAGSETQYF
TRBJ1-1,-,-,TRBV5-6,TGTGCCAGCAGCTCGGAGAGCTTACCTGGAGCTGAAGCTTTCTTT,CASSSESLPGAEAFF
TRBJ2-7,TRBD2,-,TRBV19,TGTGCCAGTAGTACCGGACTAGCCCTCTACGAGCAGTACTTC,CASSTGLALYEQYF
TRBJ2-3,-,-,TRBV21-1,TGTGCCAGCAGCAGAGCGTCTAGCGGGGGAACGACTAGCACAGATACGCAGTATTTT,CASSRASSGGTTSTDTQYF
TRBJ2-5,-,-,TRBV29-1,TGCAGCGTGACGGAACTAGAGCTCTACCGGGAGACCCAGTACTTC,CSVTELELYRETQYF
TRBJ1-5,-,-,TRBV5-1,TGCGCCAGCAGCTATCAGGGAGGAAGCAATCAGCCCCAGCATTTT,CASSYQGGSNQPQHF
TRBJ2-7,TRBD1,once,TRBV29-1,TGCAGCGTTTTTGGGACAGGGGGAAGATCCTACGAGCAGTACTTC,CSVFGTGGRSYEQYF
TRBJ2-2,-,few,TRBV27,TGTGCCAGCAGTTTATCTTGGCCCGGGGAGCTGTTTTTT,CASSLSWPGELFF
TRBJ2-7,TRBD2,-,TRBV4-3,TGCGCCAGCAGCCAAAGGGCACTAGCGGACTACGAGCAGTACTTC,CASSQRALADYEQYF
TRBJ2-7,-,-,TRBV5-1,TGCGCCAGCAGCTTGGCCACCGGGAGATTCTACGAGCAGTACTTC,CASSLATGRFYEQYF
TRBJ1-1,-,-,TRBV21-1,TGTGCCAGCAGCAAAGGCAGGACAGGGGTTACTGAAGCTTTCTTT,CASSKGRTGVTEAFF
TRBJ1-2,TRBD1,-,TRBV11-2,TGTGCCAGCAGCTTATCCCGGACAGGGGGTTATGGCTACACCTTC,CASSLSRTGGYGYTF
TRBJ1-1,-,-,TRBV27,TGTGCCAGCAGTTTATTCCTACCCGCGGGGGGCGTGAACACTGAAGCTTTCTTT,CASSLFLPAGGVNTEAFF
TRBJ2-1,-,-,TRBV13,TGTGCCAGCAGCTTAGGCACAGGGTGGGTTGAGCAGTTCTTC,CASSLGTGWVEQFF
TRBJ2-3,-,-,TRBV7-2,TGTGCCAGCAGCTTAGGTCGGGGAGCAGCTTTGTCGCAGTATTTT,CASSLGRGAALSQYF